The rows below give T cell receptor beta chains drawn from one sample of a study of cytomegalovirus exposure and HLA in healthy donors. The data were produced by immunoSEQ multiplex PCR, yet TCRdb's version contains in-frame clones alone and is incomplete. The sample records under 250,000 clones, under 85% being singletons. Material for sequencing was PBMCs. Every receptor here comes from a man aged 50 to 60 in good health and CMV-seronegative. The CDR3 runs from the conserved cysteine through the conserved F or W. A D gene is named only where the DNA matches it firmly. Expanded clones are given a class, and other clones once, few, many or no size at all.

d_call	clone_size	v_call	j_call	cdr3_aa	cdr3_nt
NA	NA	TRBV18	TRBJ1-5	CASSTGPFQPQHF	TGTGCCAGCTCAACTGGTCCGTTCCAGCCCCAGCATTTT
NA	NA	TRBV2	TRBJ1-5	CASIPSTGNNQPQHF	TGTGCCAGCATCCCCTCGACAGGTAACAATCAGCCCCAGCATTTT
NA	NA	TRBV7-9	TRBJ2-7	CASNYQGRELYEQYF	TGTGCCAGTAATTATCAGGGTAGGGAACTCTACGAGCAGTACTTC
NA	NA	TRBV5-1	TRBJ2-2	CASSLAGANTGELFF	TGCGCCAGCAGCTTAGCGGGCGCGAACACCGGGGAGCTGTTTTTT
NA	few	TRBV27	TRBJ1-1	CASRPWDKDTEAFF	TGTGCCAGCAGACCATGGGACAAAGACACTGAAGCTTTCTTT
NA	once	TRBV7-9	TRBJ1-1	CASSFTGTNTEAFF	TGTGCCAGCAGCTTTACAGGAACGAACACTGAAGCTTTCTTT
TRBD1	few	TRBV5-1	TRBJ2-2	CASSWDSNTGELFF	TGCGCCAGCAGCTGGGACAGCAACACCGGGGAGCTGTTTTTT
NA	NA	TRBV6-4	TRBJ2-4	CASSDLTHRLAKNIQYF	TGTGCCAGCAGTGACCTCACTCATAGACTAGCCAAAAACATTCAGTACTTC
NA	NA	TRBV9	TRBJ1-1	CASSVVDRNTEAFF	TGTGCCAGCAGCGTAGTGGACAGGAACACTGAAGCTTTCTTT
NA	few	TRBV25-1	TRBJ2-2	CASSDRGSDGELFF	TGTGCCAGCAGTGATAGAGGATCTGACGGGGAGCTGTTTTTT
NA	NA	TRBV21-1	TRBJ2-2	CASSKDAGGCTGELFF	TGTGCCAGCAGCAAAGATGCGGGAGGGTGCACCGGGGAGCTGTTTTTT
NA	NA	TRBV30	TRBJ1-1	CAWNGGAENTEAFF	TGTGCCTGGAACGGTGGGGCGGAAAACACTGAAGCTTTCTTT
TRBD1	once	TRBV14	TRBJ2-7	CASSAQPGTGGSQVEQYF	TGTGCCAGCAGCGCTCAACCCGGGACAGGGGGCTCCCAAGTCGAGCAGTACTTC
NA	NA	TRBV2	TRBJ1-2	CASSEIAPNYGYTF	TGTGCCAGCAGTGAAATAGCCCCTAACTATGGCTACACCTTC
NA	few	TRBV7-3	TRBJ2-5	CASSPGQTSKETQYF	TGTGCCAGCAGCCCCGGACAGACCTCAAAAGAGACCCAGTACTTC
NA	NA	TRBV7-2	TRBJ1-5	CASSPGGGRDSNQPQHF	TGTGCCAGCAGCCCGGGGGGGGGACGGGATAGCAATCAGCCCCAGCATTTT
NA	once	TRBV7-8	TRBJ2-3	CASSLGYRETTDTQYF	TGTGCCAGCAGCTTAGGCTACCGGGAGACCACAGATACGCAGTATTTT
NA	NA	TRBV6-1	TRBJ2-4	CASSPRSGWNIQYF	TGTGCCAGCAGTCCCCGGTCAGGGTGGAACATTCAGTACTTC
TRBD1	NA	TRBV7-2	TRBJ1-5	CASSLDRGHNQPQHF	TGTGCCAGCAGCTTGGACAGGGGGCACAATCAGCCCCAGCATTTT
NA	NA	TRBV7-9	TRBJ2-6	CASTPSSGANVLTF	TGTGCCAGCACCCCCAGCTCTGGGGCCAACGTCCTGACTTTC
NA	NA	TRBV5-1	TRBJ1-1	CASSLGGSGNTEAFF	TGCGCCAGCAGCTTAGGGGGTTCTGGGAACACTGAAGCTTTCTTT
TRBD2	NA	TRBV9	TRBJ2-1	CASSVAGTSGSSYNEQFF	TGTGCCAGCAGCGTAGCCGGGACTAGCGGCAGCTCCTACAATGAGCAGTTCTTC
TRBD2	NA	TRBV5-1	TRBJ2-1	CASSSPLAGAGEQFF	TGCGCCAGCAGCTCCCCTCTAGCGGGAGCGGGTGAGCAGTTCTTC
NA	NA	TRBV5-1	TRBJ2-3	CASSLKTGAGDTQYF	TGCGCCAGCAGCTTGAAGACGGGAGCGGGAGATACGCAGTATTTT
TRBD2	NA	TRBV11-2	TRBJ2-5	CASSLMAAGGLETQYF	TGTGCCAGCAGCTTAATGGCAGCGGGAGGTCTAGAGACCCAGTACTTC
TRBD1	NA	TRBV7-3	TRBJ2-7	CASSPDRVEQYF	TGTGCCAGCAGCCCGGACAGGGTCGAGCAGTACTTC
TRBD1	NA	TRBV9	TRBJ1-1	CASSVGQGNTEAFF	TGTGCCAGCAGCGTAGGACAGGGGAACACTGAAGCTTTCTTT
TRBD2	NA	TRBV19	TRBJ2-1	CASSRLREVGNEQFF	TGTGCCAGTAGTAGATTGCGGGAGGTCGGCAATGAGCAGTTCTTC
NA	NA	TRBV15	TRBJ2-3	CATSRTSGDTQYF	TGTGCCACCAGCAGGACCTCGGGGGATACGCAGTATTTT
TRBD1	NA	TRBV5-5	TRBJ2-5	CASSLGSGQGIRETQYF	TGTGCCAGCAGCCTTGGGTCCGGACAGGGGATTCGGGAGACCCAGTACTTC
NA	NA	TRBV11-2	TRBJ2-7	CASSPGLSGDYEQYF	TGTGCCAGCAGCCCCGGACTTAGCGGAGACTACGAGCAGTACTTC
NA	NA	TRBV19	TRBJ1-2	CASRPGQIFHGYTF	TGTGCCAGTAGGCCTGGACAGATTTTTCATGGCTACACCTTC
NA	once	TRBV6-5	TRBJ2-7	CASSYPSASSYEQYF	TGTGCCAGCAGTTACCCATCCGCTAGCTCCTACGAGCAGTACTTC
NA	NA	TRBV27	TRBJ1-3	CASSLRGGHSGNTIYF	TGTGCCAGCAGTTTACGGGGGGGACACTCTGGAAACACCATATATTTT
NA	NA	TRBV19	TRBJ1-2	CASSIAANYGYTF	TGTGCCAGTAGTATAGCAGCTAACTATGGCTACACCTTC
NA	few	TRBV7-9	TRBJ1-4	CASSLVFGGLDEKLFF	TGTGCCAGCAGCTTAGTTTTCGGGGGGCTAGATGAAAAACTGTTTTTT
TRBD2	NA	TRBV6-4	TRBJ2-3	CASSDSILAGTDTQYF	TGTGCCAGCAGTGACTCGATCCTAGCGGGCACAGATACGCAGTATTTT
TRBD1	NA	TRBV6-5	TRBJ1-6	CASSYSIDRGNSPLHF	TGTGCCAGCAGTTACTCCATCGACAGGGGCAATTCACCCCTCCACTTT
NA	NA	TRBV9	TRBJ2-2	CASSVALKQTTGELFF	TGTGCCAGCAGCGTAGCCCTCAAACAGACCACCGGGGAGCTGTTTTTT
TRBD1	NA	TRBV28	TRBJ2-3	CASRPGGSTDTQYF	TGTGCCAGCAGACCAGGGGGTAGCACAGATACGCAGTATTTT
TRBD1	NA	TRBV6-4	TRBJ1-1	CASSSQGGAEAFF	TGTGCCAGCAGTTCACAGGGGGGCGCTGAAGCTTTCTTT
TRBD2	NA	TRBV7-2	TRBJ2-7	CASSLGTRNPYEQYF	TGTGCCAGCAGCTTAGGGACTAGAAACCCCTACGAGCAGTACTTC
TRBD2	NA	TRBV7-7	TRBJ2-5	CASSSRLADTYVQETQYF	TGTGCTAGCAGCTCAAGACTAGCGGATACTTACGTCCAAGAGACCCAGTACTTC
NA	NA	TRBV28	TRBJ2-3	CASSLRRAGDMQYF	TGTGCCAGCAGTTTGAGACGCGCCGGGGATATGCAGTATTTT
NA	NA	TRBV28	TRBJ1-5	CASGTGGGNQPQHF	TGTGCCAGCGGCACCGGGGGAGGAAATCAGCCCCAGCATTTT
NA	many	TRBV9	TRBJ1-1	CASSGRVSRTEAFF	TGTGCCAGCAGCGGCAGGGTTTCGAGAACTGAAGCTTTCTTT
NA	NA	TRBV29-1	TRBJ2-1	CSVGAGEQFF	TGCAGCGTTGGAGCTGGTGAGCAGTTCTTC
TRBD1	NA	TRBV11-1	TRBJ2-7	CASSPWDRAYEQYF	TGTGCCAGCAGCCCCTGGGACAGGGCCTACGAGCAGTACTTC
TRBD1	NA	TRBV14	TRBJ1-1	CASSQGVGTGGAFFTEAFF	TGTGCCAGCAGCCAAGGCGTGGGGACAGGGGGCGCGTTTTTCACTGAAGCTTTCTTT
NA	NA	TRBV27	TRBJ2-7	CASSPGSISYEQYF	TGTGCCAGCAGTCCAGGGTCCATCTCCTACGAGCAGTACTTC
NA	NA	TRBV11-1	TRBJ2-5	CASSSRETQYF	TGTGCCAGCAGCTCGCGAGAGACCCAGTACTTC
TRBD2	once	TRBV5-4	TRBJ2-2	CASSPGGARTGELFF	TGTGCCAGCAGCCCGGGGGGGGCGCGCACCGGGGAGCTGTTTTTT
TRBD2	NA	TRBV9	TRBJ2-1	CASSGLAGGLYNEQFF	TGTGCCAGCAGTGGACTAGCGGGAGGACTCTACAATGAGCAGTTCTTC
TRBD1	NA	TRBV19	TRBJ1-6	CASRTTGRGSPLHF	TGTGCCAGTAGGACGACAGGGAGAGGGTCACCCCTCCACTTT
TRBD1	once	TRBV27	TRBJ1-5	CASSYRGPGQPQHF	TGTGCCAGCAGTTACAGGGGGCCGGGGCAGCCCCAGCATTTT